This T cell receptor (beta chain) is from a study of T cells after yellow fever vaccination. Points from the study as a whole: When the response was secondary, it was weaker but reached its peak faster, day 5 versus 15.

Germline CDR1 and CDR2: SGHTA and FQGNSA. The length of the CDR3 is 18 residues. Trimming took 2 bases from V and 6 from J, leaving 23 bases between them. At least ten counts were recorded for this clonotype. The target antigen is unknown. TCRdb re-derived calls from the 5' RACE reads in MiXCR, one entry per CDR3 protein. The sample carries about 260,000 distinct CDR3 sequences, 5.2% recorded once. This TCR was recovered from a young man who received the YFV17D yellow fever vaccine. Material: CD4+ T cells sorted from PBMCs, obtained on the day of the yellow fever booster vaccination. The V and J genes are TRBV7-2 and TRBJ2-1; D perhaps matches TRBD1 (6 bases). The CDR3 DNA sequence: TGTGCCAGCAGCTTAACCCTCCCGCCCACAGGGTACAGCAATGAGCAGTTCTTC. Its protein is CASSLTLPPTGYSNEQFF. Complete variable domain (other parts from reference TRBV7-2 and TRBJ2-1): GAGVSQSPSNKVTEKGKDVELRCDPISGHTALYWYRQSLGQGLEFLIYFQGNSAPDKSGLPSDRFSAERTGGSVSTLTIQRTQQEDSAVYLCASSLTLPPTGYSNEQFFGPGTRLTVL.